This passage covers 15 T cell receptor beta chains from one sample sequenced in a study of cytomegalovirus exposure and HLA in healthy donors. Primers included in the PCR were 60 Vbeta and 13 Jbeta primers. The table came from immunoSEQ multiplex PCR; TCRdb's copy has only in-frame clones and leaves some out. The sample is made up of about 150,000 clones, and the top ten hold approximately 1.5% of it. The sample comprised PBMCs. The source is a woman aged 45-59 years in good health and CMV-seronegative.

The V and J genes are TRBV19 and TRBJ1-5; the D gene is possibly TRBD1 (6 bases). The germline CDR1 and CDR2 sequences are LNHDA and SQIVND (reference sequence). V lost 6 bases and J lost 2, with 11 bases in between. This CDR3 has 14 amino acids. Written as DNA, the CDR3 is TGTGCCAGTAGCTCAGGGGTGGGCAATCAGCCCCAGCATTTT. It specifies CASSSGVGNQPQHF.

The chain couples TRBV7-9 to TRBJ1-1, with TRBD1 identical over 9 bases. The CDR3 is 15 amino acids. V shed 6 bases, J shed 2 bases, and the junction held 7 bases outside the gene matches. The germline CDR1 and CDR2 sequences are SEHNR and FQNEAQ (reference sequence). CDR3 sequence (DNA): TGTGCCAGCAGGAACCCGGGACAGGGAAACACTGAAGCTTTCTTT. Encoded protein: CASRNPGQGNTEAFF. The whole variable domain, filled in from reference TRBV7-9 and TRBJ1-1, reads DTGVSQNPRHKITKRGQNVTFRCDPISEHNRLYWYRQTLGQGPEFLTYFQNEAQLEKSRLLSDRFSAERPKGSFSTLEIQRTEQGDSAMYLCASRNPGQGNTEAFFGQGTRLTVV.

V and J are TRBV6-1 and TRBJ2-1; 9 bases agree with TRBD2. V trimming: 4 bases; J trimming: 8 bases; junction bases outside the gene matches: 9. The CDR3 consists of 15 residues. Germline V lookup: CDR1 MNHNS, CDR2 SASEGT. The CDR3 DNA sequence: TGTGCCAGCAGTGGCGGGGGGGCCGGTCTCGATGAGCAGTTCTTC. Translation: CASSGGGAGLDEQFF.

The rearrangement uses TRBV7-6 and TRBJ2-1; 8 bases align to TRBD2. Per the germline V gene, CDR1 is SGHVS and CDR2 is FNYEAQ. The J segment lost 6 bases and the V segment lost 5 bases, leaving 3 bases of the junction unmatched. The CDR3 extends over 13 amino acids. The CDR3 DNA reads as TGTGCCAGCAGCCGCGGGGGGTTCAATGAGCAGTTCTTC. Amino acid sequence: CASSRGGFNEQFF. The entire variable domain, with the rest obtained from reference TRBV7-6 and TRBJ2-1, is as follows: GAGVSQSPRYKVTKRGQDVALRCDPISGHVSLYWYRQALGQGPEFLTYFNYEAQQDKSGLPNDRFSAERPEGSISTLTIQRTEQRDSAMYRCASSRGGFNEQFFGPGTRLTVL.

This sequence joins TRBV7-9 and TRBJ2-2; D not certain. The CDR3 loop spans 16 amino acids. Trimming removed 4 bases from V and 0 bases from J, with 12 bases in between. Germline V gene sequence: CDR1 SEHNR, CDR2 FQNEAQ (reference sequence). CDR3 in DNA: TGTGCCAGCAGCTCCTCACACGGAGCGAACACCGGGGAGCTGTTTTTT. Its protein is CASSSSHGANTGELFF.

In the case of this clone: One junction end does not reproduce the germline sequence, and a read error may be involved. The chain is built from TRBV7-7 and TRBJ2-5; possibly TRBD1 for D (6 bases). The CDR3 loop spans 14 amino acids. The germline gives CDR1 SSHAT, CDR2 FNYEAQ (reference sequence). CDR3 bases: TGTGCTAGCAGCTTAGCCCTGGGGGCAGAGACCCAGTACTTC. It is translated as CASSLALGAETQYF.

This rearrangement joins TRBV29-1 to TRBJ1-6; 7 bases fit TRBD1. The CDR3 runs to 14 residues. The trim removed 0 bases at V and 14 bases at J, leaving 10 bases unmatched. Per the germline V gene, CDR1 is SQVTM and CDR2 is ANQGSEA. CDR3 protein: CSVEDQTGRRALHF. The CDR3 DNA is TGCAGCGTTGAAGACCAGACAGGGAGAAGGGCCCTCCACTTT.

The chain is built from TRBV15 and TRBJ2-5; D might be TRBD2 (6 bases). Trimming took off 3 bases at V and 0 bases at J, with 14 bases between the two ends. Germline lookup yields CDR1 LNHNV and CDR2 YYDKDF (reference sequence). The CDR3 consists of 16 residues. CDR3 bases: TGTGCCACCAGCAGGCAGTGGGGAGGCTACCAAGAGACCCAGTACTTC. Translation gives CATSRQWGGYQETQYF.

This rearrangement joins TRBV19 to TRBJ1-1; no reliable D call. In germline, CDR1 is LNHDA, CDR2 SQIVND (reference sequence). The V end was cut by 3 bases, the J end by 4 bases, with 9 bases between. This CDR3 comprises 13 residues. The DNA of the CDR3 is TGTGCCAGTAGTATCAGAGCGGGCACTGAAGCTTTCTTT. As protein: CASSIRAGTEAFF.

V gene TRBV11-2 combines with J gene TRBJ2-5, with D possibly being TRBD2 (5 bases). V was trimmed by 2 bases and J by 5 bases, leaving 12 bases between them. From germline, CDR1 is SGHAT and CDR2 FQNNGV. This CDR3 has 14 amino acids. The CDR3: CASSLNSGGETQYF. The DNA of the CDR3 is TGTGCCAGCAGCTTAAACTCCGGCGGGGAGACCCAGTACTTC.

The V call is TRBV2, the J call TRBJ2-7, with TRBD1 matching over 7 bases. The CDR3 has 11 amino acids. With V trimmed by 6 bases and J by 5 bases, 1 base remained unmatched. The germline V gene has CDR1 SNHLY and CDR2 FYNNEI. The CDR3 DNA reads TGTGCCAGCAGGCAGGGGGACGAGCAGTACTTC. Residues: CASRQGDEQYF.

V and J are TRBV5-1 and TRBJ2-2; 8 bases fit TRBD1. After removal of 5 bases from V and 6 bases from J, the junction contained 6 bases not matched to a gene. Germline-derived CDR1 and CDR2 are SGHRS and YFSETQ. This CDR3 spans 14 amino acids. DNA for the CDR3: TGCGCCAGCAGAGCAGGGGGCGTCGCCGGGGAGCTGTTTTTT. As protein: CASRAGGVAGELFF.

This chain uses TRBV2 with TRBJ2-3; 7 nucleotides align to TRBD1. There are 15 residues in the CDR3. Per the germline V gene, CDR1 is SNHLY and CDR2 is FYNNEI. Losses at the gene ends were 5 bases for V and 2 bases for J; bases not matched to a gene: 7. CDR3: CASSSGTESTDTQYF. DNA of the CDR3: TGTGCCAGCAGTTCCGGGACAGAGTCCACAGATACGCAGTATTTT.

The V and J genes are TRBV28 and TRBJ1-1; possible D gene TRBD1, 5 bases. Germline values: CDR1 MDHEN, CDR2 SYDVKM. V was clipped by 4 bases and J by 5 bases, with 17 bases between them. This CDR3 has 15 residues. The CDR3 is CASSSGAGTRTEAFF. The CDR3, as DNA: TGTGCCAGCAGTTCCGGTGCGGGGACTCGAACTGAAGCTTTCTTT.

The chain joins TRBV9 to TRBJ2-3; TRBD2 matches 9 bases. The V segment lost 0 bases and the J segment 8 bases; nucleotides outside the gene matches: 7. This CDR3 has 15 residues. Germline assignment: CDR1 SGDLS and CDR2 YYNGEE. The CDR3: CASSVGLSGGLTQYF. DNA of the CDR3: TGTGCCAGCAGCGTAGGTTTAAGCGGGGGGCTTACGCAGTATTTT.